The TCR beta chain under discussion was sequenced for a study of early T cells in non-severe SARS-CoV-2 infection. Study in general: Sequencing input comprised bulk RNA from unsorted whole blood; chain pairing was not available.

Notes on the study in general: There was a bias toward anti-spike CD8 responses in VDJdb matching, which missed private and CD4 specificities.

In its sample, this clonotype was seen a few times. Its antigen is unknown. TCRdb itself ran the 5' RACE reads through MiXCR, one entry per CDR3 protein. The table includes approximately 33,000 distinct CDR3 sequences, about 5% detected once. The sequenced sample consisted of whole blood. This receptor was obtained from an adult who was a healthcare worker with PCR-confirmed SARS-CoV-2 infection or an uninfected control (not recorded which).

CDR3 bases: TGTGCCAGCAGCTTGGTCCCTGCAGGGGGAAGAACAGATACGCAGTATTTT. It is translated as CASSLVPAGGRTDTQYF. V and J are TRBV5-6 and TRBJ2-3; 7 bases map to TRBD1. The V segment lost 0 bases and the J segment 3 bases; nucleotides outside the gene matches: 10. This CDR3 is built from 17 residues. Germline V lookup: CDR1 SGHDT, CDR2 YYEEEE.